This record concerns one T cell receptor (beta chain) sequence. These data originate in a study of blood T cell repertoires in COVID-19. Study background: COVID-19 samples collected from the United States, Italy and Spain covered acute and convalescent phases. In each case, the material was cDNA or gDNA derived from T cells, B-cell-depleted T cells, or PBMCs.

Authors' data handling: Amplified reference gene primers provided the basis for estimating nucleated cell counts. Using immunoSEQ multiplex PCR, the repertoire was profiled, and TCRdb retains in-frame clones only, with some absent. V and J calls plus clone size are reproduced from that table; the DNA served to infer D and trimming. The repertoire holds roughly 60,000 clones, with roughly 79% as singletons. Looked up from germline, CDR1 is MNHNS and CDR2 is SASEGT. J gave up 6 bases and V 1 base, and 2 bases lay outside the gene matches. This CDR3 is built from 13 residues. Sequenced sample: peripheral blood. This sequence joins TRBV6-1 and TRBJ1-1; 7 positions agree with TRBD1. This TCR came from a human donor in a cohort sampled during active COVID-19. The CDR3 protein is CASSEVQGAEAFF. CDR3 DNA sequence: TGTGCCAGCAGTGAAGTTCAGGGGGCTGAAGCTTTCTTT.